Given below is one TCR beta chain in context. Its antigen is unknown. Per germline, CDR1 ENHRY and CDR2 SYGVKD. The CDR3 sequence is 14 residues long. Losses at the gene ends were 0 bases for V and 7 bases for J; bases not matched to a gene: 5. Cells defined as naive were viable CD3+CD4+ or CD3+CD8+ and CCR7+CD45RA+CD45RO-CD95-CD27+CD28+. The data were obtained in a study of T cells after posttransplantation cyclophosphamide. The protocol was immunoSEQ multiplex PCR, while the TCRdb copy is restricted to in-frame clones and leaves out a portion. The sample includes under 10,000 clones, nearly 98% of them seen just once. Notes on the study in general: After PTCy, TRB diversity resembled that of CNI/methotrexate controls. Later post-transplant blood repertoires were often dominated by donor CD8+ memory clones.

The sample was naive CD4+ T cells sorted from PBMCs. The chain has TRBV10-3 and TRBJ1-2, with 7 bases identical to TRBD1. The sequence derives from a woman aged 60-75 years in good health, CMV-negative, and a related stem cell transplant donor. CDR3 DNA sequence: TGTGCCATCAGTGAGTCGTTACAGGGGCCTGGCTACACCTTC. The encoded protein is CAISESLQGPGYTF.